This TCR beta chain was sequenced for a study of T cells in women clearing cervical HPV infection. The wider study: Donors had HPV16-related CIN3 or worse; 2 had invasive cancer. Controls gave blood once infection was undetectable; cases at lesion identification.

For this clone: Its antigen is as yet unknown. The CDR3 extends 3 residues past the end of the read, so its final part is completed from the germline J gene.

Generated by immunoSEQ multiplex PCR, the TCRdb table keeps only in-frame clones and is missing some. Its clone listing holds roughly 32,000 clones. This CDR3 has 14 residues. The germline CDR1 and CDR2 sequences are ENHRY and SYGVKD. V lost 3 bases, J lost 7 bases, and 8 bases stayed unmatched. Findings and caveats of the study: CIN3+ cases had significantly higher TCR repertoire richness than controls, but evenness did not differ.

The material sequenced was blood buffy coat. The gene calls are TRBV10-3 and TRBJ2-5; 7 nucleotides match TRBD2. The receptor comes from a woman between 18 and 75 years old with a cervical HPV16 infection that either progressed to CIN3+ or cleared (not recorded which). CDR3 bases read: TGTGCCATCAGTGAAGTGGGGGGGGGAGGGACC. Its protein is CAISEVGGGGT. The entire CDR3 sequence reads CAISEVGGGGTQYF.